One and the same sample provided the 5 T cell receptor beta chains below, sequenced in a study of blood T cells in healthy people across ages. The authors ran a second PCR of 7 to 11 cycles using a sample-barcoded 5' primer and a J-beta primer mix. From the 5' RACE reads, TCRdb called clonotypes with MiXCR, one entry per CDR3 protein. Among over a million distinct CDR3 sequences listed, approximately 25% were seen once. The same sample was also studied in work on T cells of mothers and their children.

The sequencing sample was made of blood. All receptors derive from a girl aged 2-10 years in good health.

This chain links TRBV7-9 with TRBJ1-2; D is unresolved. V lost 4 bases, J lost 4 bases, and 13 bases lay in between. Germline V gene data show CDR1 as SEHNR and CDR2 as FQNEAQ (reference sequence). The CDR3 totals 14 residues. This CDR3 is CASSSGLATYGYTF. For the CDR3, the DNA is TGTGCCAGCAGCTCGGGCCTAGCCACCTATGGCTACACCTTC.

The chain combines TRBV11-2 with TRBJ1-6; TRBD1 is a possible D gene (6 bases). V lost 1 base, J lost 8 bases, and 24 bases lay in between. Germline CDR1 is SGHAT and CDR2 is FQNNGV. The CDR3 extends over 19 amino acids. CDR3 sequence reads: CASSLAFGMLGAGDSPLHF. CDR3 nucleotide sequence: TGTGCCAGCAGCTTAGCTTTTGGAATGCTTGGGGCAGGGGATTCACCCCTCCACTTT.

This clonotype has just a few counts. The CDR3 coding sequence is TGCGCCAGCATTGCCGTTAGCAATCAGCCCCAGCATTTT. It is translated as CASIAVSNQPQHF. This chain links TRBV5-1 with TRBJ1-5; D unresolved. Trimming cost V 6 bases and J 0 bases, with 7 bases left between them. The CDR3 runs 13 residues. The V gene's germline CDR1 is SGHRS and CDR2 YFSETQ.

This clonotype was counted a few times. The chain joins TRBV29-1 to TRBJ2-3; TRBD2 matches 10 bases. The CDR3 has 14 residues. V was clipped by 7 bases and J by 2 bases; unmatched bases: 6. CDR1 is SQVTM, CDR2 ANQGSEA, per germline. CDR3 bases: TGCAGCGGTTTAGCGGGAGGTACCACAGATACGCAGTATTTT. Its protein is CSGLAGGTTDTQYF.

This clonotype has more than one count but fewer than ten. The chain links TRBV6-2 or TRBV6-3 to TRBJ2-6; D ambiguous. Germline V gene sequence: CDR1 MNHEY, CDR2 SVGEGT. V lost 7 bases, J lost 2 bases, and 6 bases lay in between. CDR3 length: 13 amino acids. CDR3 amino acids: CASTGTGANVLTF. The CDR3 DNA reads as TGTGCCAGCACCGGAACTGGGGCCAACGTCCTGACTTTC.